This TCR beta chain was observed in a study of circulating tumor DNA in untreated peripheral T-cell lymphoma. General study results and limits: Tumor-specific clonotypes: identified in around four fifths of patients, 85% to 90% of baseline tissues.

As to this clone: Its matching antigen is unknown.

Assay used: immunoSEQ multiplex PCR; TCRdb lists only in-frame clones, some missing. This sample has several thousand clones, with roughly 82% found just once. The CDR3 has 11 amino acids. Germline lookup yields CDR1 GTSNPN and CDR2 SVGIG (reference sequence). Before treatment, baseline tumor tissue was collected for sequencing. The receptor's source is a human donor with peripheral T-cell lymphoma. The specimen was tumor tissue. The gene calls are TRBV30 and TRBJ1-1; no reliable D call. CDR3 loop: CARTFGEWAFF. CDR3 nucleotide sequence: TGTGCACGGACTTTTGGAGAGTGGGCTTTCTTT. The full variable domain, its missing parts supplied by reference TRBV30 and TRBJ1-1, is SQTIHQWPATLVQPVGSPLSLECTVEGTSNPNLYWYRQAAGRGLQLLFYSVGIGQISSEVPQNLSASRPQDRQFILSSKKLLLSDSGFYLCARTFGEWAFFGQGTRLTVV.